The clone carrying this TCR beta chain was picked up a small number of times. Antigen unknown. Sequenced material consisted of expressed TCRB transcripts (all of the isolated RNA was reverse transcribed). The protocol was immunoSEQ multiplex PCR, while the TCRdb copy is restricted to in-frame clones and leaves out a portion. The sample has around 150,000 clones, about 9% seen once. This sample was included in a study of beta chain features in type 1 diabetes. General observations from the study: TCRB CDR3s were moderately but significantly shorter in Type 1 diabetes patients in all four CD4+ subsets.

Germline CDR1 KGHSY, CDR2 FQNENV. The CDR3 is made up of 14 amino acids. Trimming took 1 base from V and 2 from J, leaving 8 bases between them. This TCR came from a young woman with type 1 diabetes. This chain connects TRBV16 to TRBJ2-5; D is possibly TRBD1 (6 bases). What was sequenced was central memory CD4+ T cells from blood. The CDR3, as DNA: TGTGCCAGCAGCCAATACACAGGGCAAGAGACCCAGTACTTC. It is translated as CASSQYTGQETQYF.